The rows below give T cell receptor beta chains drawn from one sample of a study of blood T cell repertoires in COVID-19. Profiling relied on immunoSEQ multiplex PCR, and the TCRdb table lists in-frame clones only, not all of them. The sample contains about 51,000 clones, roughly 90% of which appear only once. The sequencing sample was made of peripheral blood. The receptors here all came from a man aged 55 to 70 with acute or convalescent COVID-19. The CDR3 runs from the conserved cysteine through the conserved F or W. A D gene is named only where the DNA matches it firmly. The size of a clone is reported for some rows only, either as once, few or many, or as a class for expanded clones.

J,size,D,V,DNA,CDR3
TRBJ2-2,.,.,TRBV10-1,TGCGCCAGCAGTGACCCTTCTAGCGTACCCGGGGAGCTGTTTTTT,CASSDPSSVPGELFF
TRBJ2-1,.,TRBD2,TRBV7-2,TGTGCCAGCAGCTTAATAGCGGGAGGGAATGAGCAGTTCTTC,CASSLIAGGNEQFF
TRBJ2-1,once,TRBD1,TRBV10-1,TGCGCCAGCCGTACATGGGGAGCAGGGGGCTGGGATGAGCAGTTCTTC,CASRTWGAGGWDEQFF
TRBJ2-4,once,.,TRBV10-3,TGTGCCACGATGACAGAGCGAGTAGCCAAAAACATTCAGTACTTC,CATMTERVAKNIQYF
TRBJ2-1,.,.,TRBV7-9,TGTGCCAGCAGCTTAACAGGGCTGGACAATGAGCAGTTCTTC,CASSLTGLDNEQFF
TRBJ2-7,.,TRBD2,TRBV5-4,TGTGCCAGCAGCCTAGGGACTAGCGGGATCTACGAGCAGTACTTC,CASSLGTSGIYEQYF
TRBJ1-4,.,.,TRBV6-1,TGTGCCAGCAGTGAGGGGGGGGCCGCGGGAAAACTGTTTTTT,CASSEGGAAGKLFF
TRBJ1-2,.,.,TRBV7-9,TGTGCCAGCAGCCCCCTGGGCGCGGGGGCGGGGCTCCCCTATGGCTACACCTTC,CASSPLGAGAGLPYGYTF
TRBJ1-2,.,.,TRBV5-1,TGCGCCAGCAGCTTGGCCTTTGAAGGGGGGGATGGCTACACCTTC,CASSLAFEGGDGYTF
TRBJ1-1,once,.,TRBV19,TGTGCCAGTACATTACTCGGACAAGACAGGCCCACTGAAGCTTTCTTT,CASTLLGQDRPTEAFF
TRBJ2-3,.,.,TRBV5-5,TGTGCCAGCAGCTTGGATCTAGTTCCCAATACGCAGTATTTT,CASSLDLVPNTQYF
TRBJ1-1,.,TRBD1,TRBV5-6,TGTGCCAGCAGCCCAGGACTTAAGGACAGGGTGAACACTGAAGCTTTCTTT,CASSPGLKDRVNTEAFF
TRBJ2-7,few,.,TRBV5-1,TGCGCCAGCAGCTTGGGCGGGTTATCCTACGAGCAGTACTTC,CASSLGGLSYEQYF
TRBJ1-1,.,TRBD1,TRBV6-5,TGTGCCAGCAGTTCACAGGGGCGAAACACTGAAGCTTTCTTT,CASSSQGRNTEAFF
TRBJ2-2,.,TRBD1,TRBV6-5,TGTGCCAGCTGGACAGGGGGCACCGGGGAGCTGTTTTTT,CASWTGGTGELFF
TRBJ2-7,.,.,TRBV4-3,TGCGCCAGCAGCGCCACAGATGGCTACGAGCAGTACTTC,CASSATDGYEQYF
TRBJ2-1,.,TRBD2,TRBV2,TGTGCCAGCAGTGAAGTCCTGGCGGGGGGGCCGCGTGAGCAGTTCTTC,CASSEVLAGGPREQFF
TRBJ1-3,.,.,TRBV3-1/TRBV3-2,TGTGCCAGCAGCCAACTCCGCCAGGGGTTTGGGGCTGGAAACACCATATATTTT,CASSQLRQGFGAGNTIYF
TRBJ1-1,.,.,TRBV28,TGTGCCAGCAGTTTACGGCTCGGGGGAGGGGGAGCTGCGAACACTGAAGCTTTCTTT,CASSLRLGGGGAANTEAFF
TRBJ2-1,once,.,TRBV5-8,TGTGCCAGCACCCTAAGCGACCACAATGAGCAGTTCTTC,CASTLSDHNEQFF
TRBJ2-3,.,TRBD1,TRBV6-6,TGTGCCAGCAGTTCCCCCGACAGGGAAACAGATACGCAGTATTTT,CASSSPDRETDTQYF
TRBJ2-1,.,.,TRBV7-2,TGTGCCAGCAGCCGCGGGGTCTACAATGAGCAGTTCTTC,CASSRGVYNEQFF
TRBJ2-5,.,.,TRBV15,TGTGCCACCAGCAGAGGGTCAGGGGGCGGGGGGGCGGTTGAGACCCAGTACTTC,CATSRGSGGGGAVETQYF
TRBJ1-5,.,TRBD1,TRBV5-5,TGTGCCAGCAGCTTGGGAGACAGGGGGCTAGGCAATCAGCCCCAGCATTTT,CASSLGDRGLGNQPQHF
TRBJ1-2,.,TRBD1,TRBV6-5,TGTGCCAGCAGACCCGGACAGGGGCTCTATGGCTACACCTTC,CASRPGQGLYGYTF
TRBJ1-2,.,.,TRBV7-9,TGTGCCAGCAGCTTAGCAGGGAGCTATGGCTACACCTTC,CASSLAGSYGYTF
TRBJ2-5,.,.,TRBV10-1,TGCGCCAGCAGCGCCTTCGCGGGGAGTCATGGAGAGACCCAGTACTTC,CASSAFAGSHGETQYF
TRBJ1-2,.,.,TRBV11-2,TGTGCCAGCAGCTTAGATAGAGGGAACATCCATGGCTACACCTTC,CASSLDRGNIHGYTF
TRBJ2-7,.,TRBD2,TRBV5-1,TGCGCCAGCAGCTTTTTTAACGGGCGGGAGAGAGAGCAGTACTTC,CASSFFNGREREQYF
TRBJ2-7,.,TRBD2,TRBV15,TGTGCCACCAGCAGAGGTCTAGCGGGGTCCTACGAGCAGTACTTC,CATSRGLAGSYEQYF
TRBJ2-3,.,TRBD1,TRBV7-3,TGTGCCAGCAGCTTAACGGGACAGTACACAGATACGCAGTATTTT,CASSLTGQYTDTQYF
TRBJ1-4,.,TRBD1,TRBV7-2,TGTGCCAGCAGCTTAGTGGGGACAGGAGATGAAAAACTGTTTTTT,CASSLVGTGDEKLFF
TRBJ2-7,.,TRBD2,TRBV2,TGTGCCAGCGATAAGCGGGAGACAGGAATGGGAGAGCAGTACTTC,CASDKRETGMGEQYF
TRBJ2-7,.,TRBD2,TRBV10-2,TGCGCCAGCCGCTCCCAGGGGCGAGGACTAGCGGCAAGGGACGAGCAGTACTTC,CASRSQGRGLAARDEQYF
TRBJ2-5,.,TRBD2,TRBV5-6,TGTGCCAGCAGCCCTGGGGGTGCTAGCGGGAGAGAGACCCAGTACTTC,CASSPGGASGRETQYF
TRBJ1-3,.,.,TRBV7-2,TGTGCCAGCAGCTTAGGTGGGCTGACCGCCTCTGGAAACACCATATATTTT,CASSLGGLTASGNTIYF
TRBJ2-7,once,.,TRBV6-2/TRBV6-3,TGTGCCAGCAGTTATAGCCAGGGTTCCTACGAGCAGTACTTC,CASSYSQGSYEQYF
TRBJ1-2,.,.,TRBV10-3,TGTGCCATCAGTGGACCCGACCGGGGGAGCTACACCTTC,CAISGPDRGSYTF
TRBJ2-5,.,TRBD2,TRBV4-1,TGCGCCAGCAGCCCGAATAGCGGGGGGGCCAGAAAGACCCAGTACTTC,CASSPNSGGARKTQYF
TRBJ1-1,.,TRBD1,TRBV28,TGTGCCAGCAGGTCAACGGGACAGGGGACGGAAGCTTTCTTT,CASRSTGQGTEAFF
TRBJ2-7,.,.,TRBV29-1,TGCAGCGTCTCCACTACCTACGAGCAGTACTTC,CSVSTTYEQYF
TRBJ1-2,.,.,TRBV7-9,TGTGCCAGCAGCTTAGACAGGTCTGGTGGCTACACCTTC,CASSLDRSGGYTF
TRBJ1-2,.,.,TRBV2,TGTGCCAGCAGTGAAGGGCAGGGGTTAGGTGGCTACACCTTC,CASSEGQGLGGYTF
TRBJ1-5,once,TRBD1,TRBV12-3/TRBV12-4,TGTGCCAGCAGCCCGGGACAGTATCAGCCCCAGCATTTT,CASSPGQYQPQHF
TRBJ1-1,.,.,TRBV19,TGTGCCAGTAGTAGCGTGTGGGGCGCTGAAGCTTTCTTT,CASSSVWGAEAFF
TRBJ2-1,.,.,TRBV6-5,TGTGCCAGCAGTCCCGGGGGAAGCTCCTACAATGAGCAGTTCTTC,CASSPGGSSYNEQFF
TRBJ2-3,.,.,TRBV29-1,TGCAGCGTTGAAGATGCGGCCACAGATACGCAGTATTTT,CSVEDAATDTQYF
TRBJ2-2,.,TRBD2,TRBV7-6,TGTGCCAGCAGCTTAGCTAGCGGGGGGTTCCCCGGGGAGCTGTTTTTT,CASSLASGGFPGELFF
TRBJ2-1,.,.,TRBV4-1,TGCGCCAGCAGCCAAGACGGAGAACGCGCGCGGCAGTTCTTC,CASSQDGERARQFF
TRBJ1-1,.,TRBD1,TRBV3-1/TRBV3-2,TGTGCCAGCAGCCACCGGGACAGGGGGTCTGAAGCTTTCTTT,CASSHRDRGSEAFF
TRBJ1-1,.,.,TRBV7-3,TGTGCCAGCAGCGCGGGTAGGAACACTGAAGCTTTCTTT,CASSAGRNTEAFF
TRBJ1-2,.,.,TRBV4-2,TGTGCCAGCAGCCAAGAGTTATCGGGTAGCGTCTATGGCTACACCTTC,CASSQELSGSVYGYTF
TRBJ1-2,.,.,TRBV5-6,TGTGCCAGCAGCTTGTGGGGCAGAGCCAGCTACACCTTC,CASSLWGRASYTF
TRBJ2-4,.,.,TRBV21-1,TGTGCCAGCAGCAAAGACAGAAGGACAGGGGCGCCCTTAGCCAAAAACATTCAGTACTTC,CASSKDRRTGAPLAKNIQYF
TRBJ1-2,.,.,TRBV12-2,TGTGCAAGTCGCACTCAGACAGGGGGCTTAGCTGGCTACACCTTC,CASRTQTGGLAGYTF
TRBJ1-1,.,TRBD1,TRBV6-5,TGTGCCAGCAGTTATCAGTCAACAGGGGCCGAAGCTTTCTTT,CASSYQSTGAEAFF